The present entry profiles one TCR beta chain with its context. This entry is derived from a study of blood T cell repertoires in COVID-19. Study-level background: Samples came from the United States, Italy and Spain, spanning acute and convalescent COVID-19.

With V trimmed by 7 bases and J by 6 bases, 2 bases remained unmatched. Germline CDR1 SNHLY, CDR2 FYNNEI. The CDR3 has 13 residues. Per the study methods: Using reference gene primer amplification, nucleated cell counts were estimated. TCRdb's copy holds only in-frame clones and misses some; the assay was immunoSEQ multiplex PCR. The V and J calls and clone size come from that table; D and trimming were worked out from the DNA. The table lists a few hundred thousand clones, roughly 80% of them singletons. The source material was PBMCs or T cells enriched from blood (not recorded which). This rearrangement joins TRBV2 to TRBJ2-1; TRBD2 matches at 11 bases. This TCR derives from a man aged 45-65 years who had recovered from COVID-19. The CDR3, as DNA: TGTGCCAGCATGGGACTAGCGGTCAATGAGCAGTTCTTC. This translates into CASMGLAVNEQFF. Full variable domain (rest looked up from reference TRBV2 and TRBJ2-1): EPEVTQTPSHQVTQMGQEVILRCVPISNHLYFYWYRQILGQKVEFLVSFYNNEISEKSEIFDDQFSVERPDGSNFTLKIRSTKLEDSAMYFCASMGLAVNEQFFGPGTRLTVL.